What follows is one TCR beta chain and its context. Its cognate antigen is unknown. This sample is part of a study of OX40 agonist ivuxolimab in advanced cancers. For the study at large: Patients were dosed with the agonistic anti-OX40 (CD134) antibody ivuxolimab.

Study conclusions and caveats: A proportion of nonresponders additionally exhibited low normalized T-cell clonal expansion. CD4+ T cells averaged fewer expanded clones than CD8+ T cells.

The investigators sampled blood at baseline, at cycle 4 day 1, and at cycle 7 day 1. Measured with immunoSEQ multiplex PCR; TCRdb has only the in-frame clones, and not every one. The sample has 65,000 to 100,000 clones, 90% seen once; the top ten hold about 0.3%. Looked up from germline, CDR1 is SQVTM and CDR2 is ANQGSEA. V was clipped by 4 bases and J by 0 bases; unmatched bases: 1. The CDR3 spans 14 residues. This receptor was identified in an adult with an advanced solid tumor such as melanoma, head and neck, liver or kidney cancer. The J gene is TRBJ2-2, the V gene TRBV29-1, with 8 bases identical to TRBD1. Material: CD4+ or CD8+ T cells sorted from blood, obtained in a trial of the OX40 agonist ivuxolimab. CDR3 protein: CSVADRANTGELFF. CDR3 bases: TGCAGCGTTGCGGACAGGGCGAACACCGGGGAGCTGTTTTTT.